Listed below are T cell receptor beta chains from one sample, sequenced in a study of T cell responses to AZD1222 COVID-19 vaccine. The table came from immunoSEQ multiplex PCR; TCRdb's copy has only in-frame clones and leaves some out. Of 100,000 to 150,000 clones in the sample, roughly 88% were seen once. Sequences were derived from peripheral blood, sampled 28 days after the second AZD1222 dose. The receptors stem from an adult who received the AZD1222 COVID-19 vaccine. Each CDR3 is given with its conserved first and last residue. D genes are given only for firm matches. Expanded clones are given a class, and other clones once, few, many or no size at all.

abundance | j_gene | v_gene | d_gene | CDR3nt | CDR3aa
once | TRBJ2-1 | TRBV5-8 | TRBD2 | TGTGCCAGCAGGAGACTAGCGGGGGACCTCTCCTACAATGAGCAGTTCTTC | CASRRLAGDLSYNEQFF
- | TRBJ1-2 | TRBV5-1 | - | TGCGCCAGCAGCATCAGGGGAGACTATGGCTACACCTTC | CASSIRGDYGYTF
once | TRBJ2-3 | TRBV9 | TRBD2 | TGTGCCAGCAGCGTAAGCCTAGCGGGGGTTCCAGATACGCAGTATTTT | CASSVSLAGVPDTQYF
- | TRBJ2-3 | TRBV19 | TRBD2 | TGTGCCAGTAGTGCTCTTAGCGGGGCCAGGGATACGCAGTATTTT | CASSALSGARDTQYF
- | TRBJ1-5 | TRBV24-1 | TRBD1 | TGTGCCACCAGTGAGGACAGGGGTGGAGATAGCAATCAGCCCCAGCATTTT | CATSEDRGGDSNQPQHF
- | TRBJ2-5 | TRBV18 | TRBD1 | TGTGCCAGCTCACGGGGCAGGGGGACGAAAGAGACCCAGTACTTC | CASSRGRGTKETQYF
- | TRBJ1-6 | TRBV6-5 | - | TGTGCCAGCAGAAATGGACGTGTCTATAATTCACCCCTCCACTTT | CASRNGRVYNSPLHF
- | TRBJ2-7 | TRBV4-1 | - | TGCGCCAGCAGCCAAGAACAGGCCCAGGCCTACGAGCAGTACTTC | CASSQEQAQAYEQYF
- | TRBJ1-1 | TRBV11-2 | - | TGTGCCAGCAGCCCGCAGTGGGGGTCCACTGAAGCTTTCTTT | CASSPQWGSTEAFF
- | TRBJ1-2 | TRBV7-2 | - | TGTGCCAGCAGCTCGTGGGTGGGAGGCTACACCTTC | CASSSWVGGYTF
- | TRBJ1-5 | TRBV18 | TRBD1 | TGTGCCAGCTCACCGACAGGGGAGGATCAGCCCCAGCATTTT | CASSPTGEDQPQHF
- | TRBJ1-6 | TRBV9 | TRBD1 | TGTGCCAGCAGCGTAGAATATGGACAGGTATCACCCCTCCACTTT | CASSVEYGQVSPLHF
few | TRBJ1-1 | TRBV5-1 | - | TGCGCCAGCAGCTTGACAGGGTTCAGTGAAGCTTTCTTT | CASSLTGFSEAFF
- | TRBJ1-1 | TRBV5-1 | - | TGCGCCAGCAGCTGGGGTAGGATGAACACTGAAGCTTTCTTT | CASSWGRMNTEAFF
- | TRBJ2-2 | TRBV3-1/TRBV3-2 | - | TGTGCCAGCAGCCAAGATAGGCGTTTTAACACCGGGGAGCTGTTTTTT | CASSQDRRFNTGELFF
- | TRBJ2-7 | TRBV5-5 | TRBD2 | TGTGCCAGCAGCTTGGGCCGGCGGGGAGGGTCCTACGAGCAGTACTTC | CASSLGRRGGSYEQYF
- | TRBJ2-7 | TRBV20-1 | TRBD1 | TGCAGTGCCTGGACAGGCTACGAGCAGTACTTC | CSAWTGYEQYF
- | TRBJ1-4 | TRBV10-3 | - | TGTGCCATCAGTGAGTCGGGAAACCGGGAGGTGGTTGAAAAACTGTTTTTT | CAISESGNREVVEKLFF
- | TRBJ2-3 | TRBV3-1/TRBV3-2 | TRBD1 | TGTGCCAGCAGCCAAGGAAACCCCCGCGGGACAGGGGCGCCGCGGCCGTATTTT | CASSQGNPRGTGAPRPYF
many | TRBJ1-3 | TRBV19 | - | TGTGCCAGTAGTCCGACGGGACGCTCGTTTAACACCATATATTTT | CASSPTGRSFNTIYF
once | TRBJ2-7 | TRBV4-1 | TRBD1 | TGCGCCAGCAGCCCTAGAAGGGGGACAGCCGAACCCTACGAGCAGTACTTC | CASSPRRGTAEPYEQYF
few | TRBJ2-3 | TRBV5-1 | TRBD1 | TGCGCCAGCAGCCCATCGGACAGGGGTAGCACAGATACGCAGTATTTT | CASSPSDRGSTDTQYF
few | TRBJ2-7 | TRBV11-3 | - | TGTGCCAGCAGCTTGGGGGGGACAGGCTACGAGCAGTACTTC | CASSLGGTGYEQYF
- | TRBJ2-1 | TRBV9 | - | TGTGCCAGCAACCGAGGGACATTGCCAAATGAGCAGTTCTTC | CASNRGTLPNEQFF
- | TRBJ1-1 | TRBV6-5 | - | TGTGCCACCAAGTTGGAAGCTATAACTGAAGCTTTCTTT | CATKLEAITEAFF
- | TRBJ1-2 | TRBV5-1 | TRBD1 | TGCGCCAGCAGCTTCGGACAGGGTATGGGCTACACCTTC | CASSFGQGMGYTF
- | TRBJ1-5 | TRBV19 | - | TGTGCCAGTAGTATAGAACGGAATCAGCCCCAGCATTTT | CASSIERNQPQHF
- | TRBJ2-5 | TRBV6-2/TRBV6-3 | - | TGTGCCAGCAGTCATGGGGGAAGCCAGTACTTC | CASSHGGSQYF
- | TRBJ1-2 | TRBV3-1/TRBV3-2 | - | TGTGCCAGCAGCGGGGGCCCTTCTTACTATGGCTACACCTTC | CASSGGPSYYGYTF
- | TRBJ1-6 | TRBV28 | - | TGTGCCAGCTTGAGCGGGGATTCACCCCTCCACTTT | CASLSGDSPLHF
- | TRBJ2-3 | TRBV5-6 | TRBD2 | TGTGCCAGCAGCAAGCAGCGGGGGGGCGGAACAGATACGCAGTATTTT | CASSKQRGGGTDTQYF
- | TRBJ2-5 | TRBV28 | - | TGTGCCAGCAGTTTATTTCTGGGGACCCAGTACTTC | CASSLFLGTQYF
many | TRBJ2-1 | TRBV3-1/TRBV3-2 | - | TGTGCCAGCAGCCAAGATAAATCGGCAGGGGTTTTAGATGAGCAGTTCTTC | CASSQDKSAGVLDEQFF
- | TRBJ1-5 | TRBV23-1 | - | TGCGCCAGCACTATCAGGGGCCGCAATCAGCCCCAGCATTTT | CASTIRGRNQPQHF
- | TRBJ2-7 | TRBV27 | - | TGTGCCAGCAGTTTAATTGGTGCGGGGTACGAGCAGTACTTC | CASSLIGAGYEQYF
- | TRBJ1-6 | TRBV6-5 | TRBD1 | TGTGCCAGCAACCCGGGACAGTATAATTCACCCCTCCACTTT | CASNPGQYNSPLHF
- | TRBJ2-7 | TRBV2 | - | TGTGCCAGCAGGGCGGACAGCTACGAGCAGTACTTC | CASRADSYEQYF
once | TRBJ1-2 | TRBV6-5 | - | TGTGCCAGCAGTTACTCGGCAGGCCTAGACTACACCTTC | CASSYSAGLDYTF
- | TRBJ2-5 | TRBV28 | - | TGTGCCAGCAGTTCATATAGGGGGGGCTCTGAGACCCAGTACTTC | CASSSYRGGSETQYF
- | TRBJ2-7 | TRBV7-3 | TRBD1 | TGTGCCAGCCGCGGACAGGGGGAATACGAGCAGTACTTC | CASRGQGEYEQYF
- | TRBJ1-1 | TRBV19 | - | TGTGCCAGTAGAGGGAGAACTGAAGCTTTCTTT | CASRGRTEAFF
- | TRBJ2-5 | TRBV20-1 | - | TGCAGTGCTAGACTTGAGACCCAGTACTTC | CSARLETQYF
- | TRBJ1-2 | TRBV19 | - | TGTGCCAGTAGAATTCAAGAAGCTAACTATGGCTACACCTTC | CASRIQEANYGYTF
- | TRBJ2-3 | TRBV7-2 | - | TGTGCCAGCAGCTTATGGATGGGGGGGGGCGCAGATACGCAGTATTTT | CASSLWMGGGADTQYF
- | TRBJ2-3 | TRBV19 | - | TGTGCCAGTAGTATAGGGGACCCTGGGGTAGCAGATACGCAGTATTTT | CASSIGDPGVADTQYF